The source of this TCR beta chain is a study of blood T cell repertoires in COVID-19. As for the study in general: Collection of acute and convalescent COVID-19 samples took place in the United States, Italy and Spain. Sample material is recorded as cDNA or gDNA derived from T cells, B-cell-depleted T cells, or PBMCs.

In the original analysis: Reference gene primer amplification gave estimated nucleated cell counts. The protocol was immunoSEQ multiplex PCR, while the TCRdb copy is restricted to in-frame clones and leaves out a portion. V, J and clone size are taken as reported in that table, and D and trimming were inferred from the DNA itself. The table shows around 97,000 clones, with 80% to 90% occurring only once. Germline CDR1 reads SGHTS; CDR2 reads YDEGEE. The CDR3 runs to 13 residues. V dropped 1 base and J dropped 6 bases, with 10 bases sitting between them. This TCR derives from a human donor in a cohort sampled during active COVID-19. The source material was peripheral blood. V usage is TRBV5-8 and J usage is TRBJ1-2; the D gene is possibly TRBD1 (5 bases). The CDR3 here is CASSLRGSHGYTF. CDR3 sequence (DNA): TGTGCCAGCAGCTTGAGGGGTTCCCATGGCTACACCTTC.